A selection of T cell receptor beta chains follows, all from one sample in a study of T-cell reconstitution after alpha-beta-depleted transplantation in children. MiXCR, applied by TCRdb to the PCR reads, yields one record per CDR3 protein. This table holds approximately 400,000 distinct CDR3 sequences, approximately 10% found once. This specimen was PBMCs from the stem cell graft donor, taken from the stem cell graft. All receptors come from a human donor who donated a stem cell graft to a child with acute myeloid leukemia. Both conserved end residues are part of each CDR3. Each record gives: J gene, clone size, V gene, D gene, CDR3 protein, CDR3 DNA. A D gene is named only where the DNA matches it firmly. Not every row has a clone size; where given, it reads once, few, many or a size class.

TRBJ1-3,few,TRBV20-1,.,CSASGVSGNTIYF,TGCAGTGCTAGTGGCGTCTCTGGAAACACCATATATTTT
TRBJ1-1,.,TRBV5-4,.,CASSLGGRRQTSEAFF,TGTGCCAGCAGCTTGGGCGGCAGGCGACAAACCTCTGAAGCTTTCTTT
TRBJ2-4,.,TRBV29-1,.,CSVEEWGLAKNIQYF,TGCAGCGTTGAAGAGTGGGGTCTAGCCAAAAACATTCAGTACTTC
TRBJ2-7,.,TRBV10-3,TRBD2,CAISGRASGSYEQYF,TGTGCCATCAGTGGAAGGGCTAGCGGTTCCTACGAGCAGTACTTC
TRBJ2-2,few,TRBV24-1,TRBD1,CATKSGQAGELFF,TGTGCCACCAAGTCCGGACAGGCCGGGGAGCTGTTTTTT
TRBJ1-2,.,TRBV6-5,.,CASSYLTGQGIEGYTF,TGTGCCAGCAGTTACCTAACCGGGCAGGGGATCGAAGGCTACACCTTC
TRBJ2-5,few,TRBV20-1,TRBD1,CSATSPGTGGETQYF,TGCAGTGCTACCAGCCCTGGGACAGGGGGAGAGACCCAGTACTTC
TRBJ2-7,.,TRBV7-6,.,CASSLERGKDYEQYF,TGTGCCAGCAGCTTAGAGAGGGGGAAAGACTACGAGCAGTACTTC
TRBJ2-3,many,TRBV20-1,TRBD1,CSADRGSTTDTQYF,TGCAGTGCAGACAGGGGATCCACCACAGATACGCAGTATTTT
TRBJ2-1,few,TRBV29-1,.,CSVEKRVQAAYNEQFF,TGCAGCGTTGAAAAGAGGGTTCAGGCGGCGTACAATGAGCAGTTCTTC
TRBJ2-2,few,TRBV6-1,.,CASRRQNTGELFF,TGTGCCAGCCGTCGGCAGAACACCGGGGAGCTGTTTTTT
TRBJ1-1,few,TRBV3-1,TRBD1,CASSLGQGRTAFF,TGTGCCAGCAGCCTCGGACAGGGTAGGACGGCTTTCTTT
TRBJ2-1,many,TRBV7-2,.,CASEERGSYNEQFF,TGTGCCAGCGAGGAGCGTGGCTCCTACAATGAGCAGTTCTTC
TRBJ1-5,.,TRBV5-8,.,CASSVRQPNQPQHF,TGTGCCAGCAGCGTCCGACAGCCAAATCAGCCCCAGCATTTT
TRBJ1-6,.,TRBV11-1,TRBD1,CASSPRVPQGALVSPLHF,TGTGCCAGCAGCCCCCGTGTACCTCAGGGGGCTCTGGTCTCACCCCTCCACTTT
TRBJ1-1,few,TRBV12-3/TRBV12-4,.,CASSTREGTEAFF,TGTGCCAGCAGTACCAGGGAAGGCACTGAAGCTTTCTTT
TRBJ2-5,few,TRBV5-1,.,CASSFSAGEETQYF,TGCGCCAGCAGCTTCTCGGCCGGGGAAGAGACCCAGTACTTC
TRBJ1-6,.,TRBV9,TRBD1,CASSVAGQGNNSPLHF,TGTGCCAGCAGCGTCGCGGGACAGGGTAATAATTCACCCCTCCACTTT
TRBJ2-2,.,TRBV4-3,TRBD2,CASSQDLHREAGDTGELFF,TGCGCCAGCAGCCAAGATCTGCACAGGGAAGCGGGAGACACCGGGGAGCTGTTTTTT
TRBJ2-7,.,TRBV2,.,CASQQGNEQYF,TGTGCCAGCCAGCAAGGGAACGAGCAGTACTTC
TRBJ2-7,many,TRBV7-6,TRBD1,CASSLGQGLNEQYF,TGTGCCAGCAGCTTAGGACAGGGGTTGAACGAGCAGTACTTC
TRBJ2-1,.,TRBV7-3,TRBD1,CASSYLGQGRQEQFF,TGTGCCAGCAGCTACCTAGGACAGGGCCGGCAGGAGCAGTTCTTC
TRBJ2-2,few,TRBV6-2/TRBV6-3,.,CAISDSNTGELFF,TGTGCCATTTCTGATTCGAACACCGGGGAGCTGTTTTTT
TRBJ1-5,few,TRBV11-1,TRBD1,CASSLEGGGITVSNQPQHF,TGTGCCAGCAGCTTAGAAGGGGGCGGAATAACCGTGAGCAATCAGCCCCAGCATTTT
TRBJ1-2,many,TRBV18,.,CASSPPSGNYGYTF,TGTGCCAGCTCACCACCATCAGGAAACTATGGCTACACCTTC
TRBJ2-2,.,TRBV5-1,TRBD2,CASSTRKGGLAANTGELFF,TGCGCCAGCAGCACACGAAAAGGTGGGCTAGCGGCGAACACCGGGGAGCTGTTTTTT
TRBJ1-2,many,TRBV29-1,.,CSAGAEDGYTF,TGCAGCGCAGGGGCGGAGGATGGCTACACCTTC
TRBJ2-5,.,TRBV7-2,TRBD1,CASSLVGTGAETQYF,TGTGCCAGCAGCTTAGTTGGGACAGGGGCCGAGACCCAGTACTTC
TRBJ2-7,few,TRBV7-9,TRBD2,CASSLTSGIHEQYF,TGTGCCAGCAGCTTAACTAGCGGGATACACGAGCAGTACTTC
TRBJ2-3,few,TRBV5-1,.,CASSLGGSGADTQYF,TGCGCCAGCAGCTTGGGTGGTAGCGGCGCAGATACGCAGTATTTT
TRBJ1-4,many,TRBV29-1,.,CSVRLNPTTNEKLFF,TGCAGCGTTAGACTTAATCCTACAACTAATGAAAAACTGTTTTTT
TRBJ2-5,.,TRBV20-1,TRBD2,CSARLTSGDPRETQYF,TGCAGTGCTAGATTAACTAGCGGCGACCCAAGAGAGACCCAGTACTTC
TRBJ2-5,.,TRBV20-1,.,CSARDLSQETQYF,TGCAGTGCTAGAGATTTAAGCCAAGAGACCCAGTACTTC
TRBJ2-5,.,TRBV20-1,.,CSAVSPGLEETQYF,TGCAGTGCCGTATCCCCAGGGTTGGAAGAGACCCAGTACTTC
TRBJ2-1,many,TRBV14,.,CASSQETGRNEQFF,TGTGCCAGCAGCCAAGAGACGGGGCGGAATGAGCAGTTCTTC
TRBJ2-3,.,TRBV14,.,CASSHVQYTDTQYF,TGTGCCAGCAGCCATGTACAGTACACAGATACGCAGTATTTT
TRBJ2-5,many,TRBV5-5,.,CASSLRDRETQYF,TGTGCCAGCAGTCTTCGGGACCGAGAGACCCAGTACTTC
TRBJ2-5,.,TRBV20-1,TRBD1,CSATPSDRAETQYF,TGCAGTGCCACTCCTTCGGACAGGGCAGAGACCCAGTACTTC
TRBJ1-5,.,TRBV7-3,TRBD1,CASSTNPWDRGPNQPQHF,TGTGCCAGCAGCACCAACCCCTGGGACAGGGGCCCTAATCAGCCCCAGCATTTT
TRBJ2-5,many,TRBV5-6,TRBD2,CASSFGAGVRETQYF,TGTGCCAGCAGCTTTGGAGCGGGAGTGCGGGAGACCCAGTACTTC
TRBJ2-5,.,TRBV20-1,.,CSGQILSGPQYF,TGCAGTGGACAAATCCTCTCAGGCCCCCAGTACTTC
TRBJ2-5,.,TRBV5-1,TRBD1,CASTRRTGMAQETQYF,TGCGCCAGCACCCGAAGGACAGGGATGGCCCAAGAGACCCAGTACTTC
TRBJ2-3,many,TRBV7-9,.,CASSSTGTTDTQYF,TGTGCCAGCAGCTCCACTGGGACTACAGATACGCAGTATTTT
TRBJ2-1,few,TRBV7-3,TRBD2,CASSASGSSNNEQFF,TGTGCCAGCAGCGCTAGCGGGAGCAGCAACAATGAGCAGTTCTTC
TRBJ2-5,few,TRBV7-3,.,CASSQDPTGVKTQYF,TGTGCCAGCAGCCAGGATCCGACAGGTGTTAAGACCCAGTACTTC
TRBJ2-7,few,TRBV5-1,.,CASSRGTGMAVSYEQYF,TGCGCCAGCAGTAGAGGTACAGGTATGGCGGTTTCCTACGAGCAGTACTTC
TRBJ2-5,few,TRBV5-1,TRBD2,CASSLGWLAEETQYF,TGCGCCAGCAGCTTGGGTTGGCTAGCGGAAGAGACCCAGTACTTC
TRBJ1-3,few,TRBV6-1,TRBD1,CASRSGTDSGNTIYF,TGTGCCAGCAGAAGCGGGACAGACTCTGGAAACACCATATATTTT
TRBJ2-4,few,TRBV20-1,TRBD2,CSAREGLAGAAAKNIQYF,TGCAGTGCTAGAGAAGGCCTAGCGGGAGCGGCAGCCAAAAACATTCAGTACTTC
TRBJ2-3,.,TRBV20-1,.,CSARGSSADTQYF,TGCAGTGCTAGAGGGAGTAGCGCAGATACGCAGTATTTT
TRBJ1-1,few,TRBV20-1,.,CSANGRVEAFF,TGCAGTGCTAACGGAAGAGTAGAAGCTTTCTTT
TRBJ1-2,few,TRBV24-1,TRBD1,CATSDSRTGEVYTF,TGTGCCACCAGTGATTCCCGGACAGGGGAGGTCTACACCTTC
TRBJ1-1,many,TRBV20-1,.,CSARGARDTEAFF,TGCAGTGCTAGAGGGGCGAGGGACACTGAAGCTTTCTTT
TRBJ1-4,.,TRBV19,.,CASSTGRTNEKLFF,TGTGCCAGTAGTACGGGACGGACAAATGAAAAACTGTTTTTT
TRBJ2-1,few,TRBV29-1,TRBD1,CSVEDDRGLDEQFF,TGCAGCGTTGAAGACGACAGGGGGCTGGATGAGCAGTTCTTC